A selection of T cell receptor beta chains follows, all from one sample in a study of radiotherapy plus CTLA-4 blockade in lung cancer. Some clones are missing from TCRdb's copy, which holds only in-frame ones; the method was immunoSEQ multiplex PCR. Here the sample spans tens of thousands of clones, 78% being singletons. The specimen comprised peripheral blood, sampled from a patient treated with radiotherapy plus ipilimumab. These TCRs come from a human donor with non-small cell lung cancer who had a partial response to radiotherapy plus ipilimumab. Some clones in this sample may be carry-over from other donors' samples. Both conserved end residues are part of each CDR3. A D gene is named only where the DNA matches it firmly. Some rows mark clone size as missing; the rest say once, few, many or name a class of expanded clone.

j_gene | d_gene | abundance | v_gene | CDR3nt | CDR3aa
TRBJ1-1 | TRBD1 | . | TRBV4-3 | TGCGCCAGCAGCCCTATACAGGGGCTAGAAGCTTTCTTT | CASSPIQGLEAFF
TRBJ2-1 | . | . | TRBV19 | TGTGCCAGTAGTATAGGCCAGTCTTTTGAGCAGTTCTTC | CASSIGQSFEQFF
TRBJ2-3 | TRBD2 | . | TRBV6-1 | TGTGCCAGCAGTGGAAATGCGGGGGTTCTCGTAGATACGCAGTATTTT | CASSGNAGVLVDTQYF
TRBJ1-4 | . | . | TRBV5-1 | TGCGCCAGCAGCTTGGCCCATGGCGACAGAACAACTAATGAAAAACTGTTTTTT | CASSLAHGDRTTNEKLFF
TRBJ2-3 | . | . | TRBV7-9 | TGTGCCAGCAGCCGGGGGAGCACAGATACGCAGTATTTT | CASSRGSTDTQYF
TRBJ2-3 | TRBD2 | . | TRBV11-2 | TGTGCCAGCAGTCAATGGCGGGGGGGCACAGATACGCAGTATTTT | CASSQWRGGTDTQYF
TRBJ2-7 | TRBD1 | . | TRBV27 | TGTGCCAGCAGACAGACCGGGACAGGGCGTAGGGAGCAGTACTTC | CASRQTGTGRREQYF
TRBJ1-1 | . | . | TRBV28 | TGTGCCAGCCGTCTGCGTTTCGAACAAGCTTTCTTT | CASRLRFEQAFF
TRBJ1-5 | TRBD1 | . | TRBV7-2 | TGTGCCAGCAGCTTAGTGGGGCAGGGGGCGACGGGGCCCCAGCATTTT | CASSLVGQGATGPQHF
TRBJ2-4 | TRBD2 | . | TRBV27 | TGTGCCAGCGCCCCAAGTCCGGGGGGAAACATTCAGTACTTC | CASAPSPGGNIQYF
TRBJ2-5 | . | . | TRBV9 | TGTGCCAGCAGCGTAGTGAAGGGGGACCAAGAGACCCAGTACTTC | CASSVVKGDQETQYF
TRBJ2-7 | TRBD2 | . | TRBV28 | TGTGCCAGCAGCCGTGGGACTAGCGGACCCTACGAGCAGTACTTC | CASSRGTSGPYEQYF
TRBJ2-1 | . | . | TRBV5-4 | TGTGCCAGCAGGATTTATGGCACTAGTCTCGGTGTGCGGTTCTTC | CASRIYGTSLGVRFF
TRBJ2-7 | . | . | TRBV6-5 | TGTGCCAGCAGCTCCGGGCGGAGGGCCTACGAGCAGTACTTC | CASSSGRRAYEQYF
TRBJ2-1 | TRBD1 | once | TRBV2 | TGTGCCAGCAGTGTTTTCGGGACAGGCCCCAATGAGCAGTTCTTC | CASSVFGTGPNEQFF
TRBJ1-5 | . | . | TRBV6-1 | TGTGCCAGCAGTGCACCGGTTTATCAGCCCCAGCATTTT | CASSAPVYQPQHF
TRBJ2-1 | . | . | TRBV7-3 | TGTGCCAGCAGCTTCACGCCGGGACTGTTCAATGAGCAGTTCTTC | CASSFTPGLFNEQFF